The 5 T cell receptor beta chains below were found in one sample sequenced in a study of blood T cell repertoires in COVID-19. Using immunoSEQ multiplex PCR, the repertoire was profiled, and TCRdb retains in-frame clones only, with some absent. The sample has hundreds of thousands of clones; under 90% are singletons. Source material: peripheral blood. The receptors here all came from a man aged 50-59 years with acute or convalescent COVID-19.

V usage is TRBV11-2 and J usage is TRBJ2-2; D gene unclear. This CDR3 region has 15 residues. V dropped 3 bases and J dropped 3 bases, with 11 bases sitting between them. CDR1 is SGHAT and CDR2 is FQNNGV in the germline V gene. CDR3 protein: CASSFTQVDTGELFF. The CDR3 bases are TGTGCCAGCAGCTTCACCCAGGTAGACACCGGGGAGCTGTTTTTT.

The V gene is TRBV5-5, the J gene TRBJ1-5; 7 bases agree with TRBD1. The V gene's germline CDR1 is SGHKS and CDR2 YYEKEE (reference sequence). V shed 4 bases, J shed 0 bases, and the junction held 4 bases outside the gene matches. This CDR3 is built from 15 residues. CDR3 loop: CASSLGQNSNQPQHF. CDR3 DNA sequence: TGTGCCAGCAGCCTGGGACAGAATAGCAATCAGCCCCAGCATTTT.

The chain employs TRBV7-9 and TRBJ1-2; TRBD1 might be the D (5 bases). The germline CDR1 and CDR2 sequences are SEHNR and FQNEAQ (reference sequence). V shed 5 bases and J shed 2 bases, with 12 bases lying between them. The CDR3 contains 14 residues. As DNA, the CDR3 is TGTGCCAGCAGCCCCGATGGGGGGAACTATGGCTACACCTTC. It is translated as CASSPDGGNYGYTF.

This clone was recorded many times. The chain recombines TRBV30 with TRBJ2-1; D is possibly TRBD1 (6 bases). This CDR3 comprises 16 residues. V shed 0 bases and J shed 0 bases, with 12 bases lying between them. The germline V gene has CDR1 GTSNPN and CDR2 SVGIG (reference sequence). The DNA of the CDR3 is TGTGCCTGGAGTGTAGGGGGATCAAGCTCCTACAATGAGCAGTTCTTC. Encoded protein: CAWSVGGSSSYNEQFF. The whole variable domain, filled in from reference TRBV30 and TRBJ2-1, reads SQTIHQWPATLVQPVGSPLSLECTVEGTSNPNLYWYRQAAGRGLQLLFYSVGIGQISSEVPQNLSASRPQDRQFILSSKKLLLSDSGFYLCAWSVGGSSSYNEQFFGPGTRLTVL.

Only a few counts were recorded for this clone. The chain uses TRBV19 and TRBJ1-2; no clear D. The CDR3 is 14 amino acids. The germline V gene encodes CDR1 LNHDA and CDR2 SQIVND (reference sequence). Trimming stripped 3 bases from V and 0 bases from J, with 8 bases between. The CDR3 sequence is CASSIRVANYGYTF. The CDR3 bases are TGTGCCAGTAGTATTCGGGTGGCTAACTATGGCTACACCTTC.